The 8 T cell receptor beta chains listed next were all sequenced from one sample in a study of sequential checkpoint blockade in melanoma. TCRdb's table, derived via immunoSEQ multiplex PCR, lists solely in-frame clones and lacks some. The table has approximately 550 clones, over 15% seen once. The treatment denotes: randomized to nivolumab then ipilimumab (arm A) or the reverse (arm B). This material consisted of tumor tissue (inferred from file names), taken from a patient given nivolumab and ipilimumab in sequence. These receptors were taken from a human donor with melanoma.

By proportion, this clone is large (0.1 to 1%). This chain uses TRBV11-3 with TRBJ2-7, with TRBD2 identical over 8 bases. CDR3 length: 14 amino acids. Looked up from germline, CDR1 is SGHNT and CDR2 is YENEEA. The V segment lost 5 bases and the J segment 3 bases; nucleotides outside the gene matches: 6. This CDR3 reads CASSPGLVGYEQYF. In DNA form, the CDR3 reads TGTGCCAGCAGCCCGGGACTAGTAGGCTACGAGCAGTACTTC.

CDR3 nucleotides: TGTGCCAGCAGCTTAGGAGGGGGGGTCTACGAGCAGTACTTC. It is translated as CASSLGGGVYEQYF. The chain uses TRBV11-3 and TRBJ2-7; D perhaps matches TRBD2 (7 bases). This CDR3 region has 14 residues. Germline V CDR1 and CDR2: SGHNT, YENEEA. V gave up 1 base and J gave up 3 bases, with 10 bases separating them.

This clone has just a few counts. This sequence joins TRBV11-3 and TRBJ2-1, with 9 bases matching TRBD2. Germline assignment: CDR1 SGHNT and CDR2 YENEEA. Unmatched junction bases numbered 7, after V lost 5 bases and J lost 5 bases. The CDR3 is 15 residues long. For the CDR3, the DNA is TGTGCCAGCAGCCTGGAAGCGGGAGGACACAATGAGCAGTTCTTC. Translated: CASSLEAGGHNEQFF. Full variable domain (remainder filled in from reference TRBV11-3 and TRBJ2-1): EAGVVQSPRYKIIEKKQPVAFWCNPISGHNTLYWYLQNLGQGPELLIRYENEEAVDDSQLPKDRFSAERLKGVDSTLKIQPAELGDSAVYLCASSLEAGGHNEQFFGPGTRLTVL.

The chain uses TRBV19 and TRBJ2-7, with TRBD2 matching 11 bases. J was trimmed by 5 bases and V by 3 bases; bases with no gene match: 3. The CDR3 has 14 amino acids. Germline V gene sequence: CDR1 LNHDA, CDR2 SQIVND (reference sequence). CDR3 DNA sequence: TGTGCCAGTAGTATGGTAGCGGGGGGGCACGAGCAGTACTTC. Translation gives CASSMVAGGHEQYF. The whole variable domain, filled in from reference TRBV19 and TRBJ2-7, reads DGGITQSPKYLFRKEGQNVTLSCEQNLNHDAMYWYRQDPGQGLRLIYYSQIVNDFQKGDIAEGYSVSREKKESFPLTVTSAQKNPTAFYLCASSMVAGGHEQYFGPGTRLTVT.

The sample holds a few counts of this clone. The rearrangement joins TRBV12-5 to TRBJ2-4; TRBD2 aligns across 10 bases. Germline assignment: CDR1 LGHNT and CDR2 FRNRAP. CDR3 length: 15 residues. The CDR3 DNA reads TGTGCCAGCATTCCTAGCGGGAGCCACAAAAACATTCAGTACTTC. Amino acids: CASIPSGSHKNIQYF.

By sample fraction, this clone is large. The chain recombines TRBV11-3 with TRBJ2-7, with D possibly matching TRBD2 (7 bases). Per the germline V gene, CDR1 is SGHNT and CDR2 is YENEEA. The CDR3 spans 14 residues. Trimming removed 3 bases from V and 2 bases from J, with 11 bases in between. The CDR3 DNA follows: TGTGCCAGCAGCTTGGGAGGGGGGGCCTACGAGCAGTACTTC. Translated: CASSLGGGAYEQYF.

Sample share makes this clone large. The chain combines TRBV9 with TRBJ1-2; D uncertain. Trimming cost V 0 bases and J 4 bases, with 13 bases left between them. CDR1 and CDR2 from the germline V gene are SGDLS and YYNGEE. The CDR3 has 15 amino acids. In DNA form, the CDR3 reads TGTGCCAGCAGCGTAGGGGCAGGAACCGTCTATGGCTACACCTTC. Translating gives CASSVGAGTVYGYTF.

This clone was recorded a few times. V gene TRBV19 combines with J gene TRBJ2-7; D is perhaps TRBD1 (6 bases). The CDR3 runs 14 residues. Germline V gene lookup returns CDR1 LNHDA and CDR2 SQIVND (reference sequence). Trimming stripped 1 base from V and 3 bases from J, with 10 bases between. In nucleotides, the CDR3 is TGTGCCAGTAGTATAGCAGGCAGGGGCTACGAGCAGTACTTC. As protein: CASSIAGRGYEQYF.